Listed below are T cell receptor beta chains from one sample, sequenced in a study of human T cells and chemical hapten exposure. TCRdb analysed the RACE reads with MiXCR anew, one entry per CDR3 protein. The sample shows approximately 60,000 distinct CDR3 sequences, 9.3% of them seen only once. The material sequenced was whole blood, taken in connection with sensitization to the hapten diphenylcyclopropenone (DPC). These receptor sequences come from a middle-aged woman with alopecia areata. Some clones in this sample may be carry-over from other donors' samples. CDR3s include the opening cysteine and the closing phenylalanine or tryptophan. A D gene is named only where the DNA matches it firmly. Size tells how often a clone was seen (once, few, many) or the class of an expanded clone, and some rows leave it out.

abundance | j_gene | d_gene | len | v_gene | CDR3nt | CDR3aa
once | TRBJ2-4 | - | 15 | TRBV13 | TGTGCCAGCAGCTTAAGCGGTATAGCCAAAAACATTCAGTACTTC | CASSLSGIAKNIQYF
few | TRBJ1-3 | - | 14 | TRBV2 | TGTGCCAGCAGCCAATCCTTTCGGGGAAACACCATATATTTT | CASSQSFRGNTIYF
many | TRBJ2-1 | - | 16 | TRBV7-3 | TGTGCCAGCAGCCGGACGGGCCTAAGCTCCTACAATGAGCAGTTCTTC | CASSRTGLSSYNEQFF
few | TRBJ2-1 | - | 13 | TRBV28 | TGTGCCAGCAGTTTCCGGGTAGGCCGGGAGCAGTTCTTC | CASSFRVGREQFF
many | TRBJ2-1 | - | 15 | TRBV11-2 | TGTGCCAGCAGCTTAGATCGGAGTACCTACAATGAGCAGTTCTTC | CASSLDRSTYNEQFF
few | TRBJ1-6 | - | 12 | TRBV12-3/TRBV12-4 | TGTGCCAGCCGACTCTTTGAGGAAAAACCAAATTTT | CASRLFEEKPNF
many | TRBJ1-4 | - | 14 | TRBV6-6 | TGTGCCAGCAGTTATGCGGGGAATAATGAAAAACTGTTTTTT | CASSYAGNNEKLFF
many | TRBJ2-7 | - | 15 | TRBV4-3 | TGCGCCAGCAGCCAAAGCCCTGACCTAAACTACGAGCAGTACTTC | CASSQSPDLNYEQYF
many | TRBJ2-3 | - | 13 | TRBV18 | TGTGCCAGCTCACCTCAGGGCACAGATACGCAGTATTTT | CASSPQGTDTQYF
many | TRBJ1-2 | TRBD1 | 15 | TRBV6-6 | TGTGCCAGCAGTTATCTGGGACAGGGGACGTATGGCTACACCTTC | CASSYLGQGTYGYTF
many | TRBJ1-5 | - | 18 | TRBV19 | TGTGCCAGTAGTACCATGGAGGTTGGTGGGGGTAGCAATCAGCCCCAGCATTTT | CASSTMEVGGGSNQPQHF
many | TRBJ2-3 | - | 15 | TRBV12-3/TRBV12-4 | TGTGCCAGCAGCTCTACCGGCGGTGGGGTCGATACGCAGTATTTT | CASSSTGGGVDTQYF
few | TRBJ2-7 | TRBD1 | 13 | TRBV9 | TGTACCAGCAGCGGACAGGGGGCTTACGAGCAGTACTTC | CTSSGQGAYEQYF
- | TRBJ1-5 | TRBD1 | 14 | TRBV3-1 | TGTGCCAGCAGCCAAGCCAGGGGGGATTCGCCCCAGCATTTT | CASSQARGDSPQHF
many | TRBJ1-2 | - | 14 | TRBV7-9 | TGTGCCAGCAGCTTAATAACATCTTCCCGTGGCTACACCTTC | CASSLITSSRGYTF
- | TRBJ2-5 | - | 11 | TRBV20-1 | TGCAGTGCTGGGCCAGGAGGGACCCAGTACTTC | CSAGPGGTQYF
few | TRBJ1-6 | - | 15 | TRBV6-6 | TGTGCCAGCAGTCGGGGGGACTCCTATAATTCACCCCTCCACTTT | CASSRGDSYNSPLHF
many | TRBJ2-7 | - | 17 | TRBV15 | TGTGCCACCAGCAGAGATCTAGGGCAGGGGCCCACCTACGAGCAGTACTTC | CATSRDLGQGPTYEQYF
many | TRBJ2-1 | TRBD1 | 15 | TRBV3-1 | TGTGCCAGCAGCTTACCCGGGACAGGGTACAATGAGCAGTTCTTC | CASSLPGTGYNEQFF
- | TRBJ2-2 | - | 14 | TRBV29-1 | TGCAGCGTACCAGGGCCCGTGGGCACCGGGGAGCTGTTTTTT | CSVPGPVGTGELFF
few | TRBJ2-3 | - | 14 | TRBV20-1 | TGCAGTGCTAGAGATCCGGGAAAGGGGAGAACGCAGTATTTT | CSARDPGKGRTQYF
- | TRBJ2-3 | - | 15 | TRBV3-1 | TGTGCCAGCAGCCGTAGCGGACCTAGCACAGATACGCAGTATTTT | CASSRSGPSTDTQYF
- | TRBJ2-7 | - | 14 | TRBV30 | TGTGCCTGGAGTGCCTACGGGACTTGGGGAGAGCAGTACTTC | CAWSAYGTWGEQYF
few | TRBJ1-4 | - | 15 | TRBV4-1 | TGCGCCAGCAGCCAAGAAAAGGTGACATCGGAAAAACTGTTTTTT | CASSQEKVTSEKLFF
many | TRBJ2-6 | - | 13 | TRBV7-6 | TGTGCCAGCCGTTTGACTGGGGCCAACGTCCTGACTTTC | CASRLTGANVLTF
- | TRBJ2-7 | - | 13 | TRBV7-2 | TGTGCCAGCAGCAGAGCCCCCAACTACGAGCAGTACTTC | CASSRAPNYEQYF
many | TRBJ2-4 | TRBD2 | 19 | TRBV3-1 | TGTGCCAGCAGCCAAGGCCCCAGCATCGCGGGGGGGCGGAGAAACATTCAGTACTTC | CASSQGPSIAGGRRNIQYF